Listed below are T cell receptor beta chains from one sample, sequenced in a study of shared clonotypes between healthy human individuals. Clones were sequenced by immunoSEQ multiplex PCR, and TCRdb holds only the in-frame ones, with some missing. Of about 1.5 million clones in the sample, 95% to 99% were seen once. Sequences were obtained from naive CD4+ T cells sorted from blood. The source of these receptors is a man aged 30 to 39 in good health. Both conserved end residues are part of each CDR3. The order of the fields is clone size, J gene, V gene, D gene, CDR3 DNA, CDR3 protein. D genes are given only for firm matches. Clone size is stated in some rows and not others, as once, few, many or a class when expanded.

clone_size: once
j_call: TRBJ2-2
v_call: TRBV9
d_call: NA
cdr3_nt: TGTGCCAGCACGGGCGGAGGGTACACCGGGGAGCTGTTTTTT
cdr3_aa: CASTGGGYTGELFF

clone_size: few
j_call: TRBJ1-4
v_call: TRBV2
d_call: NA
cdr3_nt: TGTGCCAGCAGGCTAGAAGCGGGAAAACTGTTTTTT
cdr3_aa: CASRLEAGKLFF

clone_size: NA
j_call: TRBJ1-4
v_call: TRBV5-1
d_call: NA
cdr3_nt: TGCGCCAGCAGCCCAGGGGATTGGCGCGGGGAAAAACTGTTTTTT
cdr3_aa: CASSPGDWRGEKLFF

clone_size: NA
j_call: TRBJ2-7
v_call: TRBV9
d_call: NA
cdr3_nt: TGTGCCAGCAGCGTAGATCCCCTCGGTGGTAGCGAGCAGTACTTC
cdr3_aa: CASSVDPLGGSEQYF

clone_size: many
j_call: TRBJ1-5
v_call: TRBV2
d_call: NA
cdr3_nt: TGTGCCAGCAGTGATCAAGGGGCGGGTAGCAATCAGCCCCAGCATTTT
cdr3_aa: CASSDQGAGSNQPQHF

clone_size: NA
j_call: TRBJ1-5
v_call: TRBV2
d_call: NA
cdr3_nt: TGTGCCAGCAGTGAAGCCAGGCCTCACCAGCATTTT
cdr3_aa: CASSEARPHQHF

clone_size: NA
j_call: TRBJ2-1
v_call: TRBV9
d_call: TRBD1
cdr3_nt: TGTGCCAGCAGCGCTTCCGGGACAGGGGGACTCAGCTCCTACAATGAGCAGTTCTTC
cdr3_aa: CASSASGTGGLSSYNEQFF

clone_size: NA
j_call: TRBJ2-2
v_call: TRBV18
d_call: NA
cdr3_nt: TGTGCCAGCTCACCACTAAATCCAGGGCCCGGGGAGCTGTTTTTT
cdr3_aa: CASSPLNPGPGELFF

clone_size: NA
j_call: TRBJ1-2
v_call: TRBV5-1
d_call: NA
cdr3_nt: TGCGCCAGCAGCTTGGTGACGACTAACTATGGCTACACCTTC
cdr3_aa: CASSLVTTNYGYTF

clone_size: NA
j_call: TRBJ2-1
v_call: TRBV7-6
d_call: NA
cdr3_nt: TGTGCCAGCAGCCATGACAGTTTTGTCAATGAGCAGTTCTTC
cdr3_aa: CASSHDSFVNEQFF

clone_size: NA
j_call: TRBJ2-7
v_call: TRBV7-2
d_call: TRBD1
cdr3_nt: TGTGCCAGCAGCTTGGGAACAGGGGCATACGAGCAGTACTTC
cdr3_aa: CASSLGTGAYEQYF

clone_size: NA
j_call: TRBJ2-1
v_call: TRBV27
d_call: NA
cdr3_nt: TGTGCCAGCAGTCGAACCGCCCGCAGGAATGAGCAGTTCTTC
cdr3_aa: CASSRTARRNEQFF

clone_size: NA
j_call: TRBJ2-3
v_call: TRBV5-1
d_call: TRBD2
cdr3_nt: TGCGCCAGCAGCCCCAGCGGGAGGGCCGGAGATACGCAGTATTTT
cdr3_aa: CASSPSGRAGDTQYF

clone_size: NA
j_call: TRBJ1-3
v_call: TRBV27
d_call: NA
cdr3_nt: TGTGCCAGCAGTTTAATGGGGATAACTGGAAACACCATATATTTT
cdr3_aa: CASSLMGITGNTIYF

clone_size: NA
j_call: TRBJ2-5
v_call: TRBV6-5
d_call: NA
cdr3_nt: TGTGCCAGCAGCTCTGACCAAGAGACCCAGTACTTC
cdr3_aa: CASSSDQETQYF

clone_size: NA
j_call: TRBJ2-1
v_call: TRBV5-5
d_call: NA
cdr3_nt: TGTGCCAGCAGCTACCTGGTGGGGGAACTCCCGGCCAATGAGCAGTTCTTC
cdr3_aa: CASSYLVGELPANEQFF

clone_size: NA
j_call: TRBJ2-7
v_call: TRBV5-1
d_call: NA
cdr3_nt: TGCGCCAGCAGCTTAGAGACCCGATCGCTAGGCGAGCAGTACTTC
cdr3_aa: CASSLETRSLGEQYF

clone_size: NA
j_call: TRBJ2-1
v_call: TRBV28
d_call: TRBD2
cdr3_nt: TGTGCCAGCAGTTTCAGGCGGGGGAGCGGGATCAATGAGCAGTTCTTC
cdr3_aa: CASSFRRGSGINEQFF

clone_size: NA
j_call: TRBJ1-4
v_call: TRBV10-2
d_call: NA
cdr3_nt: TGCGCCAGCAGGACAGTTGCAACTAATGAAAAACTGTTTTTT
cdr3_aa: CASRTVATNEKLFF

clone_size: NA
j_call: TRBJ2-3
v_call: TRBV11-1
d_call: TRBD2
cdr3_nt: TGTGCCAGCAGCTCATCCACCATAGGACTAGCGGCCACAGATACGCAGTATTTT
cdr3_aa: CASSSSTIGLAATDTQYF

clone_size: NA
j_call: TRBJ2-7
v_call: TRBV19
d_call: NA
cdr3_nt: TGTGCCAGTACTACAGGGAGCGGGACTATCAACGAGCAGTACTTC
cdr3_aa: CASTTGSGTINEQYF

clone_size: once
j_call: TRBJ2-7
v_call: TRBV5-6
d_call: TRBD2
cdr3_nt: TGTGCCAGCAGCTTGGGTGCTAGCGGGTACTACGAGCAGTACTTC
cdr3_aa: CASSLGASGYYEQYF

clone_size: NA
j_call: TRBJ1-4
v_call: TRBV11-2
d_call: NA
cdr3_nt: TGTGCCAGCAGCTTAGACACAGGTAGCGAAAAACTGTTTTTT
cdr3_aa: CASSLDTGSEKLFF

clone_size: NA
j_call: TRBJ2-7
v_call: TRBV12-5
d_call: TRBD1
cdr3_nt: TGTGCTAGTGGTGCCCCATCCCGGGACAGGTTCGACGAGCAGTACTTC
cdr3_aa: CASGAPSRDRFDEQYF

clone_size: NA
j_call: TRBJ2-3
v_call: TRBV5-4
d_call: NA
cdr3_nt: TGTGCCAGCAGCCCAAAATCGGTGCGGGCAAGCCTCCCGGATACGCAGTATTTT
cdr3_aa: CASSPKSVRASLPDTQYF

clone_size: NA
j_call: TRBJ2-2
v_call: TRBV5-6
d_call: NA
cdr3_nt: TGTGCCAGCAGCTTAGGTACACCCGGGGAGCTGTTTTTT
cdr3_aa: CASSLGTPGELFF

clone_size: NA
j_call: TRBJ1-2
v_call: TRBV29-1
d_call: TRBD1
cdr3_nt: TGCAGCGTGAGGCCTGACAGGGCCCCATATGGCTACACCTTC
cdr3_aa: CSVRPDRAPYGYTF

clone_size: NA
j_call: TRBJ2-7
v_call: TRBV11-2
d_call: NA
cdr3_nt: TGTGCCAGCAGCTTAATAATCTCAAAGGGACGTGCCTACGAGCAGTACTTC
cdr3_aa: CASSLIISKGRAYEQYF

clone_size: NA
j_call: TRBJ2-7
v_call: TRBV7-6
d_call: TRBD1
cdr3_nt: TGTGCCAGCAGCTTAGTAACGAGAGGGGGCGGGCGGTACGAGCAGTACTTC
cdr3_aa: CASSLVTRGGGRYEQYF

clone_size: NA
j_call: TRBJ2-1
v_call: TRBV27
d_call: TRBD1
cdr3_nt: TGTGCCAGCAGTACCAACAGGGGGAACTCCTACAATGAGCAGTTCTTC
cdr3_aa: CASSTNRGNSYNEQFF

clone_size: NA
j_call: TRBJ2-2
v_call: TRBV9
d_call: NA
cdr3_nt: TGTGCCAGCAGCGTAGTGGGGGGCGCGAGCACCGGGGAGCTGTTTTTT
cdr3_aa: CASSVVGGASTGELFF

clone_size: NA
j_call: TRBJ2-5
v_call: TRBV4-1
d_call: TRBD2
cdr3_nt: TGCGCCAGCAGCCAAGAGGGCGGCGGGAGGGCCAGAGAGACCCAGTACTTC
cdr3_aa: CASSQEGGGRARETQYF

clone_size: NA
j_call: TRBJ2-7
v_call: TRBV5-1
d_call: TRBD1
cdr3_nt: TGCGCCAGCAGCCCAAGGACAGGAGCCTCCTACGAGCAGTACTTC
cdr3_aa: CASSPRTGASYEQYF

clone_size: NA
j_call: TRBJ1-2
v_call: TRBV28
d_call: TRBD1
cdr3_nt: TGTGCCAGCAGCACAGGGGGCAATAACTATGGCTACACCTTC
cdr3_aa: CASSTGGNNYGYTF

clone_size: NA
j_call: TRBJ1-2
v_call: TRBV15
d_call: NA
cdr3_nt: TGTGCCACCAGCACAGACCGAACCGAGGGTGGCTACACCTTC
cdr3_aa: CATSTDRTEGGYTF

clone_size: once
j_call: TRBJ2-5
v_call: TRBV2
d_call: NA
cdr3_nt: TGTGCCAGCGGGTTGGGAGGAGAGACCCAGTACTTC
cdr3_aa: CASGLGGETQYF

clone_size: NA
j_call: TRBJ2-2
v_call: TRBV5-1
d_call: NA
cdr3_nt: TGCGCCAGCAGCTTGGAGCAAGCTACGAACACCGGGGAGCTGTTTTTT
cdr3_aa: CASSLEQATNTGELFF

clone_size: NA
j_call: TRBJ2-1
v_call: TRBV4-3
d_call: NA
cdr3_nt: TGCGCCAGCAGCCAAGGGGCCGGTGAGCAGTTCTTC
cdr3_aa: CASSQGAGEQFF

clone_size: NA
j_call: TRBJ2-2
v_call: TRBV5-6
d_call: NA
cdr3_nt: TGTGCCAGCACCCTGGGGCTAACCGCGGTCACCGGGGAGCTGTTTTTT
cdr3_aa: CASTLGLTAVTGELFF

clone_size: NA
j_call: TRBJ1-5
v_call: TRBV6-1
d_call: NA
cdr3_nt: TGTGCCAGCACCTCCAACCAGCCCCAGCATTTT
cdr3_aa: CASTSNQPQHF

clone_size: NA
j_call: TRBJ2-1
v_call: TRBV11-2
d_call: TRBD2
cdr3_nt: TGTGCCAGCAGCCGGAGCGGGACGTCCTACAATGAGCAGTTCTTC
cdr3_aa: CASSRSGTSYNEQFF

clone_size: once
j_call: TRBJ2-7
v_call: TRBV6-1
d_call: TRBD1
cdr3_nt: TGTGCCAGCAGGCAGGGGGCCTACGAGCAGTACTTC
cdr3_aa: CASRQGAYEQYF

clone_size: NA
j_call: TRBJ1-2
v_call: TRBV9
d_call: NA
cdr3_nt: TGTGCCAGCAGCCCTGGGGCGTATTCCTTCTATGACTATGGCTACACCTTC
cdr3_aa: CASSPGAYSFYDYGYTF

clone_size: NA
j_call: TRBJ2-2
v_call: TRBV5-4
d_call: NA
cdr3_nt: TGTGCCAGCAGCCAGGCGTTAGGGGCGAACACCGGGGAGCTGTTTTTT
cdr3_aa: CASSQALGANTGELFF

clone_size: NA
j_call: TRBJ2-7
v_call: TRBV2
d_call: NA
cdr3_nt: TGTGCCAGTGGCCGGGCCTACTACGAGCAGTACTTC
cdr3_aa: CASGRAYYEQYF

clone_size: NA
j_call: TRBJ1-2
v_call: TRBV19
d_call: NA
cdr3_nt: TGTGCCAGTAGCCCTTGGCAGGGAAACTATGGCTACACCTTC
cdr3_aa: CASSPWQGNYGYTF

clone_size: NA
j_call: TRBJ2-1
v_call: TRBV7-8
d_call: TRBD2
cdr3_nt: TGTGCCAGCAGCTTAGCGACACTAGCGGGAGTGGGGCGGTACAATGAGCAGTTCTTC
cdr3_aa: CASSLATLAGVGRYNEQFF

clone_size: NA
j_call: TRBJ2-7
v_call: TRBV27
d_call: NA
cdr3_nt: TGTGCCAGCAGTTTGAGTCGCCGTCGGGCCTACGAGCAGTACTTC
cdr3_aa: CASSLSRRRAYEQYF

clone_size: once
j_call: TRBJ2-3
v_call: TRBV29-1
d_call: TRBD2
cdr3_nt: TGCAGCGTTGACGGGGGGGATACGCAGTATTTT
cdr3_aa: CSVDGGDTQYF

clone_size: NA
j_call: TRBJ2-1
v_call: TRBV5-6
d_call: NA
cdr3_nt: TGTGCCAGCAGCTATGAAAGCGGGTACGCCTACAATGAGCAGTTCTTC
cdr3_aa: CASSYESGYAYNEQFF

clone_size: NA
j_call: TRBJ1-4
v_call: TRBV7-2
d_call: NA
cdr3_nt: TGTGCCAGCAGCTTAGCGTTCACAGGGTACAAACTGTTTTTT
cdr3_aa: CASSLAFTGYKLFF

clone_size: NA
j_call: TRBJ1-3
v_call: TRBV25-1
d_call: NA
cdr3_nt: TGTGCCAGCAGTGGTTGGCAGGCCCCTCTATTTGGAAACACCATATATTTT
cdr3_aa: CASSGWQAPLFGNTIYF

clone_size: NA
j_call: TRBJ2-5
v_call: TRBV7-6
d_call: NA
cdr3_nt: TGTGCCAGCAGCCAAGTGGCGAGGACTACCCAAGAGACCCAGTACTTC
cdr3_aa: CASSQVARTTQETQYF

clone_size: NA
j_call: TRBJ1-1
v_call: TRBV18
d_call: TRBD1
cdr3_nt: TGTGCCAGCTCCACCGGGGCAGGGGGTAATACTGAAGCTTTCTTT
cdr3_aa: CASSTGAGGNTEAFF